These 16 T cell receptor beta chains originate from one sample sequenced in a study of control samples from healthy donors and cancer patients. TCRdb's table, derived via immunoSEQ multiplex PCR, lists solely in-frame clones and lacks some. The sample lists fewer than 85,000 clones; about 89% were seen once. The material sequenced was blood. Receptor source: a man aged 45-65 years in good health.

This CDR3 is CASRSGGWAEAFF. The DNA for the CDR3 is TGTGCCAGCAGGTCCGGGGGATGGGCTGAAGCTTTCTTT. This chain uses TRBV6-5 with TRBJ1-1; D possibly corresponds to TRBD1 (5 bases). From germline, CDR1 is MNHEY and CDR2 SVGAGI. Trimming pared 6 bases from V and 6 bases from J, leaving 14 bases between. This CDR3 region has 13 residues.

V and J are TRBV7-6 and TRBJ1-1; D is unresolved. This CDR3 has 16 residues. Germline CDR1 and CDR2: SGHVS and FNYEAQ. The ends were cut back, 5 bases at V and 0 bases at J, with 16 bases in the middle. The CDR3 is CASSGRTTLMNTEAFF. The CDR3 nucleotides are TGTGCCAGCAGCGGCCGGACGACCCTGATGAACACTGAAGCTTTCTTT.

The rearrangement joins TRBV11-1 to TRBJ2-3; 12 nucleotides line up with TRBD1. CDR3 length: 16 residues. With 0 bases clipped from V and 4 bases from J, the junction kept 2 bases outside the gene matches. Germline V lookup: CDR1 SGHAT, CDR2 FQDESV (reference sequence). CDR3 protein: CASSLAGTGGADTQYF. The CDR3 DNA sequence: TGTGCCAGCAGCTTAGCCGGGACAGGGGGCGCAGATACGCAGTATTTT.

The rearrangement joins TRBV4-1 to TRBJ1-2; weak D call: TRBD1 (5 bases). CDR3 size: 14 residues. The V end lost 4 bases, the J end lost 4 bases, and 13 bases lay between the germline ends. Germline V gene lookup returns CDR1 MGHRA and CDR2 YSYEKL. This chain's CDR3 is CASSPETDFYGYTF. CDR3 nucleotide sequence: TGCGCCAGCAGCCCGGAGACAGATTTCTATGGCTACACCTTC.

This CDR3 is CASSEARRLGYTF. In DNA, the CDR3 is TGTGCCAGCAGTGAAGCGCGCAGGTTGGGCTACACCTTC. This chain joins TRBV6-1 and TRBJ1-2; D not certain. CDR3 size: 13 residues. CDR1 and CDR2 from the germline V gene are MNHNS and SASEGT. The germline V and J ends were trimmed by 0 bases and 8 bases, with 10 bases remaining between them.

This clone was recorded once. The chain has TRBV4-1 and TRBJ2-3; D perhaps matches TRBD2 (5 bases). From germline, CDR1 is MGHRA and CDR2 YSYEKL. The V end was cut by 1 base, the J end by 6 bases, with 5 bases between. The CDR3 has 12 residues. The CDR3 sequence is CASSQGGDTQYF. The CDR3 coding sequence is TGCGCCAGCAGCCAAGGAGGGGATACGCAGTATTTT.

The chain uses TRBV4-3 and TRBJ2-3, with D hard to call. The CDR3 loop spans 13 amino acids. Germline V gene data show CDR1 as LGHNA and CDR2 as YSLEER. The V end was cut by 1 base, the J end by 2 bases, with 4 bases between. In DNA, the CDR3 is TGCGCCAGCAGCCAAGGGCTCACAGATACGCAGTATTTT. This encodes CASSQGLTDTQYF.

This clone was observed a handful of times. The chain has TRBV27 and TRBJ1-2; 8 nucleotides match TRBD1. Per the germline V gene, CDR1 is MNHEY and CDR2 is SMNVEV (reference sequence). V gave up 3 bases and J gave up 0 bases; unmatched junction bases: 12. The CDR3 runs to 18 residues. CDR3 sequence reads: CASSLTTGQGWANYGYTF. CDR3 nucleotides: TGTGCCAGCAGTTTGACGACCGGACAGGGTTGGGCTAACTATGGCTACACCTTC.

CDR3 sequence (DNA): TGTGCCAGCTCACCCGGGACAGGGGATTCACCCCTCCACTTT. This codes for CASSPGTGDSPLHF. V gene TRBV18 combines with J gene TRBJ1-6, with 10 bases fitting TRBD1. The germline V gene has CDR1 KGHSH and CDR2 LQKENI. CDR3 length equals 14 residues. Trimming cost V 3 bases and J 8 bases; bases outside gene matches: 1.

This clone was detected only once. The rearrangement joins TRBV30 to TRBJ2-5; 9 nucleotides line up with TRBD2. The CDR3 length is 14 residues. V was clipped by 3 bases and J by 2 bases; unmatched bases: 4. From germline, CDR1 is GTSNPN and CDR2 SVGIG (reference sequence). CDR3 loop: CAWRLAGSQETQYF. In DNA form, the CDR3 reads TGTGCCTGGAGGCTAGCGGGGTCACAAGAGACCCAGTACTTC.

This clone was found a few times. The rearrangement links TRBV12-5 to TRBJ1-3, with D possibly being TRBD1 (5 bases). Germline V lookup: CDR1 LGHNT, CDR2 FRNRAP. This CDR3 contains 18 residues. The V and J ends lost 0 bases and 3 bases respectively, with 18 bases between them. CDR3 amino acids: CASGLVSPSGRFGNTIYF. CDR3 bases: TGTGCTAGTGGTTTGGTATCCCCCTCAGGGAGGTTTGGAAACACCATATATTTT. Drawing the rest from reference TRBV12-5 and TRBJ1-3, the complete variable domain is DARVTQTPRHKVTEMGQEVTMRCQPILGHNTVFWYRQTMMQGLELLAYFRNRAPLDDSGMPKDRFSAEMPDATLATLKIQPSEPRDSAVYFCASGLVSPSGRFGNTIYFGEGSWLTVV.

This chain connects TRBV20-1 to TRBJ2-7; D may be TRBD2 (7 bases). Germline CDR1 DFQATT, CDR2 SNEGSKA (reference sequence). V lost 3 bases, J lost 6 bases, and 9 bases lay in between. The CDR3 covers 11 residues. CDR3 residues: CSARGGREQYF. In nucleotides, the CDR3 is TGCAGTGCTAGGGGGGGGCGCGAGCAGTACTTC.

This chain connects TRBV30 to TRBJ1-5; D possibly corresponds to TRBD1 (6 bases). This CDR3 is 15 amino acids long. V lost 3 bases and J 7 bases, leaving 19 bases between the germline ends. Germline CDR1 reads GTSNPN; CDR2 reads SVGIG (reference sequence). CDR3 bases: TGTGCCTGGAGCCCCGGGGGCAGGGGAGGGCAGCCCCAGCATTTT. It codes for CAWSPGGRGGQPQHF.

CDR3 DNA sequence: TGTGCCAGCAGCTTTGGGCCGAACACTGAAGCTTTCTTT. Translation: CASSFGPNTEAFF. The chain has TRBV5-6 and TRBJ1-1; no firm D call. V lost 2 bases and J 1 base, leaving 6 bases between the germline ends. The CDR3 contains 13 residues. Germline loops: CDR1 SGHDT, CDR2 YYEEEE.

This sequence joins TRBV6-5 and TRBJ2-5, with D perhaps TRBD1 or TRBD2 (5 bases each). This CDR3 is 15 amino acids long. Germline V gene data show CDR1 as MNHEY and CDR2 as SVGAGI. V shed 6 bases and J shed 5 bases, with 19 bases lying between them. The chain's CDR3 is CASRPAGTLGETQYF. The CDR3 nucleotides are TGTGCCAGCAGGCCCGCAGGGACCTTAGGGGAGACCCAGTACTTC.

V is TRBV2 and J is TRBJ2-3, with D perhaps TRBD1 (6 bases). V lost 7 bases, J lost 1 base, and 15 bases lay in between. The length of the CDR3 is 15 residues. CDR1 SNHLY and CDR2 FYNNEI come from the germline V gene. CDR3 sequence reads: CASNIRGLRTDTQYF. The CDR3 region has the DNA TGTGCCAGCAATATCAGGGGTCTTCGCACAGATACGCAGTATTTT.